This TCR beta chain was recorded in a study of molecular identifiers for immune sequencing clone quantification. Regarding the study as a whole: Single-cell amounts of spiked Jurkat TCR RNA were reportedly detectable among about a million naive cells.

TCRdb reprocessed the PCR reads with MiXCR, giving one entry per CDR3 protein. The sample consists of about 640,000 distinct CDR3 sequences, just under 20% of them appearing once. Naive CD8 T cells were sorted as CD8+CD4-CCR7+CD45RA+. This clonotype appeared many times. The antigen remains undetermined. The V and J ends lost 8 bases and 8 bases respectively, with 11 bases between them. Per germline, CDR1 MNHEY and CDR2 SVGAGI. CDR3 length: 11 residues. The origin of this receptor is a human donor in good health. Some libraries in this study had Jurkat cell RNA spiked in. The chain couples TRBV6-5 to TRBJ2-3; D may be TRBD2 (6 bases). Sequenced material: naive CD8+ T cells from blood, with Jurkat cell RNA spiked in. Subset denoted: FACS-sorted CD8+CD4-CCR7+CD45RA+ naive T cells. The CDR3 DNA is TGTGCCAGCTTGGTGGGGGGTACGCAGTATTTT. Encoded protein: CASLVGGTQYF.